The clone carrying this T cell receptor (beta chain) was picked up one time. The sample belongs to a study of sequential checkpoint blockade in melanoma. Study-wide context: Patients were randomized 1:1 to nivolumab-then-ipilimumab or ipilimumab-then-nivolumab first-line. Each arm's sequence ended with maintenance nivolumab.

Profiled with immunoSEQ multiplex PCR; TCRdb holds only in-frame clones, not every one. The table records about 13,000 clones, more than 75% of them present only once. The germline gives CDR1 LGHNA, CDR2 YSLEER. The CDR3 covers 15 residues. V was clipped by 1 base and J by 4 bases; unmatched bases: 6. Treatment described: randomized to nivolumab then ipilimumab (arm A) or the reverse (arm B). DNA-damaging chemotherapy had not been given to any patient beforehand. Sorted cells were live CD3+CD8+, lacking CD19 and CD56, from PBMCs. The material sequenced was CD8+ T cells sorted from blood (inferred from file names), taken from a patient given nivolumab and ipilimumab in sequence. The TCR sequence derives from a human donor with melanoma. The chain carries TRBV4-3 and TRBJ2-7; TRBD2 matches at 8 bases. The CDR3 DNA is TGCGCCAGCAGCCAAGTTAGCGGGACCTTATACGAGCAGTACTTC. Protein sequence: CASSQVSGTLYEQYF.